The T cell receptor beta chain described here comes from a study of blood T cells in healthy people across ages. For the study at large: There was about one barcoded beta molecule captured by template switching per two T cells.

Broader study findings: Age advanced and TCR beta diversity per million T cells fell, roughly linearly.

A note on this clonotype: Its antigen is not known.

The V and J ends lost 5 bases and 7 bases respectively, with 18 bases between them. There are 14 residues in the CDR3. The germline V gene encodes CDR1 MDHEN and CDR2 SYDVKM. The authors ran a second PCR of about 7 to 12 cycles using a sample-barcoded 5' primer and a J-beta primer mix. All samples yielded 3 million or more CDR3-containing paired-end reads. TCRdb independently ran MiXCR on the 5' RACE reads; one entry per CDR3 protein. The data show roughly 2 million distinct CDR3 sequences, less than 50% seen once. The chain has TRBV28 and TRBJ2-7; D is unclear. The sequencing input was blood. This clonotype was obtained from a woman aged 40 to 49 in good health. The CDR3 nucleotides read TGTGCCAGCAGTCCTCCCCAATCCTACAATGAGCAGTACTTC. Its translation is CASSPPQSYNEQYF.